This T cell receptor beta chain was identified in a study of chemoradiotherapy in HPV16-positive cancers (dated by TCRdb to between 2022 and 2023). Background for the entire study: Candidate HPV-specific T-cell clones and common TCR motifs were defined by functional T-cell assays performed on cells from two HPV16-positive patients. Whether T-cell immunity against the HPV oncoproteins E6 and E7 changes during chemoradiotherapy and whether survival is affected by this immunity were examined in the study. TCR repertoires from more than 70 patients with HPV-related cancers were then used to track the candidate HPV-specific TCRs and motifs. The study at large found these results: Expansion of candidate HPV-specific clones and E7-related TCR motifs was observed in the tumor microenvironment during treatment, whereas no such expansion was observed for non-HPV-specific T cells. In HPV16-positive patients, expansion of HPV-responsive T cells during chemoradiotherapy was associated with improved recurrence-free survival. The survival association was reported for HPV16-positive patients, and the functional definition of HPV-specific T cells was derived from only a couple of HPV16-positive patients.

The method was the immunoSEQ multiplex PCR assay. The table comes from immuneACCESS by way of TCRdb, which keeps in-frame sequences with V and J called. Part of the clones is missing from these tables; in studies checked, under half for an unresolved V gene and the rest for unknown reasons. Counted in this sample were around 3,500 clones; around 94% of them appeared once. The biggest ten clones account for 3.6% of the sample. Worth noting for this clone: This clone's antigen is unknown. There are no base qualities to consult, and no much larger clone falls within one base.

Including the terminal cysteine and phenylalanine, the CDR3 comprises 16 residues. Here the CDR3 DNA is all that survives: 48 bases in frame from base 1. V drops 0 bases and J drops 4 bases, leaving 13 bases in between. As encoded in the germline V gene, CDR1 is LGHNA while CDR2 is YSLEER. Repertoires were sampled multiple times during chemoradiotherapy, which allowed clonal expansion in the tumor microenvironment to be followed. The source is a human donor with HPV-associated anogenital cancer. Here the sequenced sample was tumor tissue, taken from a patient who underwent chemoradiotherapy. The chain employs TRBV4-3 and TRBJ2-1, with TRBD2 perhaps the D gene, on 7 matching bases. The nucleotides are TGCGCCAGCAGCCAAGAGGAAGGGGGGGGGTACAATGAGCAGTTCTTC. It encodes CASSQEEGGGYNEQFF.